The next 11 T cell receptor beta chains were all read from a single sample in a study of OX40 agonist ivuxolimab in advanced cancers. The data were produced by immunoSEQ multiplex PCR, yet TCRdb's version contains in-frame clones alone and is incomplete. The table has around 35,000 clones, approximately 81% seen once. Sequenced here: CD4+ or CD8+ T cells sorted from blood, sampled in a trial of the OX40 agonist ivuxolimab. These TCRs come from an adult with an advanced solid tumor such as melanoma, head and neck, liver or kidney cancer.

The V and J genes are TRBV5-4 and TRBJ2-7, with D perhaps matching TRBD1 (5 bases). Looked up from germline, CDR1 is SGHNT and CDR2 is YYREEE (reference sequence). V dropped 4 bases and J dropped 1 base, with 15 bases sitting between them. This CDR3 is built from 15 residues. CDR3 region: CASSLKTGPSYEQYF. The CDR3 region has the DNA TGTGCCAGCAGCCTAAAAACAGGCCCTTCCTACGAGCAGTACTTC.

V usage is TRBV5-5 and J usage is TRBJ2-5; D is unresolved. The V gene lost 4 bases and the J gene lost 9 bases, with 19 bases spanning the gap. This CDR3 has 14 residues. The germline CDR1 and CDR2 sequences are SGHKS and YYEKEE (reference sequence). CDR3 amino acids: CASSPEWASMAQYF. The CDR3 nucleotides are TGTGCCAGCAGCCCCGAGTGGGCATCAATGGCCCAGTACTTC.

V and J are TRBV7-2 and TRBJ2-7; D not certain. Germline V lookup: CDR1 SGHTA, CDR2 FQGNSA. The V gene lost 0 bases and the J gene lost 0 bases, with 9 bases spanning the gap. The CDR3 is 15 amino acids. Here the CDR3 reads CASSLAHGGSYEQYF. CDR3 DNA: TGTGCCAGCAGCTTAGCCCATGGCGGCTCCTACGAGCAGTACTTC.

This sequence joins TRBV28 and TRBJ1-2, with 7 bases matching TRBD1. J was trimmed by 8 bases and V by 6 bases; bases with no gene match: 18. The CDR3 consists of 16 residues. From germline, CDR1 is MDHEN and CDR2 SYDVKM. The CDR3 coding sequence is TGTGCCAGCAGCTTACCCCATCCGGACAGGCGAAACGGCTACACCTTC. Protein sequence: CASSLPHPDRRNGYTF.

The V and J genes are TRBV6-6 and TRBJ1-4, with 8 bases that match TRBD1. The germline gives CDR1 MNHNY, CDR2 SVGAGI (reference sequence). The CDR3 consists of 13 residues. Unmatched junction bases numbered 5, after V lost 7 bases and J lost 7 bases. For the CDR3, the DNA is TGTGCCAGCAATACAGGGGGGGGTGAAAAACTGTTTTTT. Residues: CASNTGGGEKLFF.

In this sample, this clone turned up a few times. The V and J genes are TRBV7-7 and TRBJ2-5, with 10 bases matching TRBD2. Germline CDR1 is SSHAT and CDR2 is FNYEAQ (reference sequence). The length of the CDR3 is 13 residues. Losses at the gene ends were 3 bases for V and 5 bases for J; bases not matched to a gene: 0. CDR3 region: CASSLTSGETQYF. The CDR3 DNA sequence: TGTGCCAGCAGCTTGACTAGCGGGGAGACCCAGTACTTC.

There are a few counts of this clone. The gene calls are TRBV7-2 and TRBJ1-5; maybe TRBD1 (6 bases). The CDR3 loop spans 17 amino acids. Germline CDR1 reads SGHTA; CDR2 reads FQGNSA. Trimming left V 5 bases short and J 2 bases short, with 19 bases between. CDR3 sequence reads: CASSQNLQGLGNQPQHF. The CDR3 region has the DNA TGTGCCAGCAGCCAAAATCTACAGGGTCTTGGCAATCAGCCCCAGCATTTT.

The genes are TRBV10-1 and TRBJ2-7; D unresolved. Germline V gene sequence: CDR1 WNHNN, CDR2 SYGVQD (reference sequence). The CDR3 is 14 amino acids. Trimming shortened V by 3 bases and J by 4 bases, and 13 bases separated the two germline ends. CDR3 sequence: CASSDSRTVYEQYF. The DNA for the CDR3 is TGCGCCAGCAGTGACTCTAGGACGGTGTACGAGCAGTACTTC.

V is TRBV5-8 and J is TRBJ2-2; no clear D. This CDR3 is 12 amino acids long. The V end lost 3 bases, the J end lost 3 bases, and 3 bases lay between the germline ends. The germline V gene encodes CDR1 SGHTS and CDR2 YDEGEE. The CDR3 spells CASSSDTGELFF. CDR3 in DNA: TGTGCCAGCAGCTCCGACACCGGGGAGCTGTTTTTT. The full variable domain, rest sourced from reference TRBV5-8 and TRBJ2-2, is EAGVTQSPTHLIKTRGQQATLRCSPISGHTSVYWYQQALGLGLQFLLWYDEGEERNRGNFPPRFSGRQFPNYSSELNVNALELEDSALYLCASSSDTGELFFGEGSRLTVL.

The chain joins TRBV5-1 to TRBJ2-1, with 7 bases matching TRBD1. CDR3 length: 17 residues. V lost 4 bases, J lost 3 bases, and 13 bases stayed unmatched. Germline V lookup: CDR1 SGHRS, CDR2 YFSETQ. The CDR3 bases are TGCGCCAGCAGCCGGACAGGTTGGAGTAGGAACTACAATGAGCAGTTCTTC. Translating it yields CASSRTGWSRNYNEQFF.

The CDR3 region is CASSEPGSPSSYEQYF. In nucleotides, the CDR3 is TGTGCCAGCAGTGAACCAGGCAGCCCGAGCTCCTACGAGCAGTACTTC. The chain combines TRBV6-1 with TRBJ2-7; no reliable D call. The V gene lost 2 bases and the J gene lost 0 bases, with 14 bases spanning the gap. There are 16 residues in the CDR3. Germline V gives CDR1 MNHNS, CDR2 SASEGT.